This T cell receptor beta chain emerged from a study of shared clonotypes between healthy human individuals. The study's findings and limits: Sequencing depth was a factor that was expected to affect clonotype sharing among donors. Limitation of the genetic and exposure-history diversity represented came from the few donors.

The method was immunoSEQ multiplex PCR; TCRdb's version includes in-frame clones alone and lacks a portion of them. This sample has some 480,000 clones, with about 80% found just once. With respect to this clone: The antigen is undetermined.

Trimming removed 5 bases from V and 1 base from J, with 11 bases in between. CDR1 LNHDA and CDR2 SQIVND come from the germline V gene (reference sequence). CDR3 length: 14 amino acids. Roughly 82 million PBMCs served as the genomic DNA source for unsorted samples. The clonotype was recovered from a woman between 40 and 50 years old in good health. Some clones in this sample may be carry-over from other donors' samples. Material for sequencing was PBMCs. The chain carries TRBV19 and TRBJ2-5, with unresolved D. CDR3 bases: TGTGCCAGTAGTCTACACGGAACCCAAGAGACCCAGTACTTC. Encoded protein: CASSLHGTQETQYF.